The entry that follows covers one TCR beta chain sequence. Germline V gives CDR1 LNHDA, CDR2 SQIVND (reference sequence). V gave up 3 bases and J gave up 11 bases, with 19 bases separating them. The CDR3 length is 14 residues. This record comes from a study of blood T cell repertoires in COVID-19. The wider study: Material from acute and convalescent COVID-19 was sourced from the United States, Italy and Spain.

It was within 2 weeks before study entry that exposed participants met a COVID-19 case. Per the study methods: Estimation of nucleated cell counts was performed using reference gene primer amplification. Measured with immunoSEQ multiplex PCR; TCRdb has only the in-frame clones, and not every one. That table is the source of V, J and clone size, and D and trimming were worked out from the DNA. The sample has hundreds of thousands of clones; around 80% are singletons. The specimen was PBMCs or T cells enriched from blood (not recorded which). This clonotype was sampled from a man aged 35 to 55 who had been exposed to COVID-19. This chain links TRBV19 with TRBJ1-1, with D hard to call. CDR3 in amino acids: CASSIPRGPAVAFF. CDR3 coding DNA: TGTGCCAGTAGTATCCCGCGGGGTCCCGCCGTTGCTTTCTTT.